This T cell receptor (beta chain) was retrieved from a study of blood T cell repertoires in COVID-19. CDR3 size: 15 residues. Germline-derived CDR1 and CDR2 are SGHVS and FNYEAQ. V shed 1 base and J 6 bases; nucleotides not matched to a gene: 9. Sequencing was performed with immunoSEQ multiplex PCR; in TCRdb, only in-frame clones are kept and a portion is missing. The sample holds 220,000 or so clones, approximately 90% seen once. Sequenced input: PBMCs or T cells enriched from blood (not recorded which). The J gene is TRBJ2-7, the V gene TRBV7-6, with 7 bases identical to TRBD1. This TCR derives from a man between 50 and 59 years old who had been exposed to COVID-19. The CDR3 loop reads CASSLGPGGSTEQYF. CDR3 DNA: TGTGCCAGCAGCTTAGGTCCAGGGGGATCGACCGAGCAGTACTTC.